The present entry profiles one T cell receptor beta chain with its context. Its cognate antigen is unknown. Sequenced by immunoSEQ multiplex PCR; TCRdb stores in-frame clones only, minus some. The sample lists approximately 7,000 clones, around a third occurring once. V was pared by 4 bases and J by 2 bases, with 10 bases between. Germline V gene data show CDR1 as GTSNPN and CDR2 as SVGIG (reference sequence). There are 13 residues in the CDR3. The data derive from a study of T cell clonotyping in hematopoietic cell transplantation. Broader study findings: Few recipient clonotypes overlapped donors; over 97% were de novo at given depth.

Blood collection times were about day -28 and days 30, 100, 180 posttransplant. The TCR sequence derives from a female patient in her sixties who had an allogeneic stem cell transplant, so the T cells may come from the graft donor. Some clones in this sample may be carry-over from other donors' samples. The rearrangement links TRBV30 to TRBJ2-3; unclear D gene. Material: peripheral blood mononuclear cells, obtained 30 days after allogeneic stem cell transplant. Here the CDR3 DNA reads TGTGCCTGGACCGGGTTGATCACAGATACGCAGTATTTT. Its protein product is CAWTGLITDTQYF.